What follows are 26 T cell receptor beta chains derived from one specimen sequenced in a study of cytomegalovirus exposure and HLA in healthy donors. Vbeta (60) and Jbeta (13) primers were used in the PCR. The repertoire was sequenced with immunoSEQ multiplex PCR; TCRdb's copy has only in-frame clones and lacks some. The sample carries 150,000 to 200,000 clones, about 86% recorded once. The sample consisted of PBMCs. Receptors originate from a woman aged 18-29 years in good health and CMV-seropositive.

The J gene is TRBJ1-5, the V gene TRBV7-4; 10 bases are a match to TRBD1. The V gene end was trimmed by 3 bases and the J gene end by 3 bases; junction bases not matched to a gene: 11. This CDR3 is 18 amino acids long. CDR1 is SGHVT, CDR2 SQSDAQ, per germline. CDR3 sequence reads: CASSLVPGQGTLNQPQHF. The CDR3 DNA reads TGTGCCAGCAGCTTGGTTCCGGGACAGGGGACTCTCAATCAGCCCCAGCATTTT.

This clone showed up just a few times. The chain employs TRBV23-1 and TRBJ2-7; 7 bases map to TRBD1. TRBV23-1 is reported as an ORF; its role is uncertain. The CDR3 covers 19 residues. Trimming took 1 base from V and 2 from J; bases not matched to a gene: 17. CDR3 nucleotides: TGCGCCAGCAGTCAATTATGTGATGAGGGGACAGCGATGCCCTACGAGCAGTACGTC. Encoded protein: CASSQLCDEGTAMPYEQYV.

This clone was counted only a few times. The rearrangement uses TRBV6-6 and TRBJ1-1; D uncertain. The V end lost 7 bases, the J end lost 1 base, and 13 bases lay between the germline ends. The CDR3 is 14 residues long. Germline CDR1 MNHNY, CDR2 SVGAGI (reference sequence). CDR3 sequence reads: CASTPTGGNTEAFF. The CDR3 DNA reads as TGTGCCAGCACCCCCACTGGCGGGAACACTGAAGCTTTCTTT.

The CDR3 coding sequence is TGTGCCAGCAGTTTAGGAGGTTTTTTCACTGAAGCTTTCTTT. This codes for CASSLGGFFTEAFF. This sequence joins TRBV27 and TRBJ1-1; D remains ambiguous. Germline V lookup: CDR1 MNHEY, CDR2 SMNVEV (reference sequence). This CDR3 comprises 14 residues. V lost 2 bases to trimming and J lost 4 bases, with 11 bases between them.

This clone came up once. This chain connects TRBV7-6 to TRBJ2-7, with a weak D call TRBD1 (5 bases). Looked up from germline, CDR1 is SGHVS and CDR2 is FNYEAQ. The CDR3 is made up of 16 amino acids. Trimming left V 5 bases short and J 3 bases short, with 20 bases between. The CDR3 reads CASSQEGGHPNYEQYV. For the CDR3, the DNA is TGTGCCAGCAGCCAAGAAGGCGGACACCCTAACTACGAGCAGTACGTC.

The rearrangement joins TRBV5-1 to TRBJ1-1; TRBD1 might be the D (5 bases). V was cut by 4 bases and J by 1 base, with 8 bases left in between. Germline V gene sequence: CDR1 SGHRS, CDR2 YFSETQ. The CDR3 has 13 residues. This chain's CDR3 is CASSPTGNTEAFF. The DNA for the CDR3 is TGCGCCAGCAGCCCTACAGGGAACACTGAAGCTTTCTTT.

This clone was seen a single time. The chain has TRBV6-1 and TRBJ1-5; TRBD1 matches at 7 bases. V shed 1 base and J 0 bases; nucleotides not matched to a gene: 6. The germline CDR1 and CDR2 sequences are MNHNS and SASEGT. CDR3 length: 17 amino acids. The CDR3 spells CASSEVAGGHSNQPQHF. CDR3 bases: TGTGCCAGCAGTGAAGTGGCAGGGGGGCATAGCAATCAGCCCCAGCATTTT.

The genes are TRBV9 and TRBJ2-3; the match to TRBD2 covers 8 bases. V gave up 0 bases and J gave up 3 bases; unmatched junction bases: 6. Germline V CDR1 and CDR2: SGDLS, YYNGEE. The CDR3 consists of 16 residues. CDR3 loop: CASSVGRVAGTDTQYF. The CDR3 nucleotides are TGTGCCAGCAGCGTAGGGAGAGTAGCGGGGACAGATACGCAGTATTTT. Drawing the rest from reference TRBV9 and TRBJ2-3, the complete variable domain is DSGVTQTPKHLITATGQRVTLRCSPRSGDLSVYWYQQSLDQGLQFLIQYYNGEERAKGNILERFSAQQFPDLHSELNLSSLELGDSALYFCASSVGRVAGTDTQYFGPGTRLTVL.

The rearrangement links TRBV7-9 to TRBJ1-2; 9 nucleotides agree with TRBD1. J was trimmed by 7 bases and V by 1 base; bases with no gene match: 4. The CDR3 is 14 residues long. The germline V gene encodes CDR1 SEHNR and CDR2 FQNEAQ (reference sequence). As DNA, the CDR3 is TGTGCCAGCAGCTTAGGAGGGACAGGGCTTGGCTACACCTTC. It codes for CASSLGGTGLGYTF.

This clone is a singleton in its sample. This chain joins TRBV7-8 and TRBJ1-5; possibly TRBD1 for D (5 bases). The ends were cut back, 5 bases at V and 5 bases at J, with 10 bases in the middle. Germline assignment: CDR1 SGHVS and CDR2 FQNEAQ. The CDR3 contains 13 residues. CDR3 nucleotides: TGTGCCAGCAGCCAATCAGGGTATCAGCCCCAGCATTTT. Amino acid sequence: CASSQSGYQPQHF. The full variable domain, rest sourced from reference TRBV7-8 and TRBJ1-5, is GAGVSQSPRYKVAKRGQDVALRCDPISGHVSLFWYQQALGQGPEFLTYFQNEAQLDKSGLPSDRFFAERPEGSVSTLKIQRTQQEDSAVYLCASSQSGYQPQHFGDGTRLSIL.

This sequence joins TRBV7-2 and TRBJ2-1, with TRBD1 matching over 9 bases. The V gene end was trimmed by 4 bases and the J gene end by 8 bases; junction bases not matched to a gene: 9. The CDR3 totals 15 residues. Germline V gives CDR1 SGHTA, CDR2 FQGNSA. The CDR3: CASSSGGWDRDEQFF. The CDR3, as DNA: TGTGCCAGCAGCTCCGGAGGTTGGGACAGGGATGAGCAGTTCTTC. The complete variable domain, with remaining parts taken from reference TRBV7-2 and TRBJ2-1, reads GAGVSQSPSNKVTEKGKDVELRCDPISGHTALYWYRQSLGQGLEFLIYFQGNSAPDKSGLPSDRFSAERTGGSVSTLTIQRTQQEDSAVYLCASSSGGWDRDEQFFGPGTRLTVL.

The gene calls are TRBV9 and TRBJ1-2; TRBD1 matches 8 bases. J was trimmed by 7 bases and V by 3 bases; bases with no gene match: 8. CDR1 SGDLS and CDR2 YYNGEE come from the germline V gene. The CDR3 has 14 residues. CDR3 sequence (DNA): TGTGCCAGCAGCGCCCTCGCAGGGGGCGTTGGCTACACCTTC. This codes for CASSALAGGVGYTF.

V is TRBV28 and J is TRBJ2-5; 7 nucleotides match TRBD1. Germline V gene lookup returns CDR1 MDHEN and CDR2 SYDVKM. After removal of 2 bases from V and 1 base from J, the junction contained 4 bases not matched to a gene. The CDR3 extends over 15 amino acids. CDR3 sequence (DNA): TGTGCCAGCAGTTTAGCACAGGGGACCCAAGAGACCCAGTACTTC. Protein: CASSLAQGTQETQYF.

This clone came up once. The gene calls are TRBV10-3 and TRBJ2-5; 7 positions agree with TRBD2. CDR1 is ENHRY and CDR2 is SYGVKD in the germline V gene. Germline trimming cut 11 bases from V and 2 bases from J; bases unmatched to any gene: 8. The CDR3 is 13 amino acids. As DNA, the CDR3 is TGTGCCTCTGGGGGGGAACCGCAAGAGACCCAGTACTTC. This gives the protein CASGGEPQETQYF.

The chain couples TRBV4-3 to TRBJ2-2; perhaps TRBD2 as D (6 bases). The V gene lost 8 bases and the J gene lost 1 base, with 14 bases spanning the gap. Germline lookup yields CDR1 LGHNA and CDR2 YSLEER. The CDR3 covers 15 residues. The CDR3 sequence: CASLPGLLNTGELFF. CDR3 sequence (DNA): TGCGCCAGCTTACCGGGACTGCTGAACACCGGGGAGCTGTTTTTT.

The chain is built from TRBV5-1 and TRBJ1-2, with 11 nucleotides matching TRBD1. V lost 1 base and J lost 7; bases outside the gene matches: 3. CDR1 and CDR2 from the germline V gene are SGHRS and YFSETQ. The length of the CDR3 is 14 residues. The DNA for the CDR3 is TGCGCCAGCAGCTTGTCGGGACAGGGGGGTGGCTACACCTTC. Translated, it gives CASSLSGQGGGYTF.

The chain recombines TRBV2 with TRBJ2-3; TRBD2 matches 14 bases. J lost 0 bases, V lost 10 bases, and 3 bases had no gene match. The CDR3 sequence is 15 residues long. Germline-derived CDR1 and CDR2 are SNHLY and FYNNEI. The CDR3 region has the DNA TGTGCCACCCGACTAGCGGGGGGGAGCACAGATACGCAGTATTTT. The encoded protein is CATRLAGGSTDTQYF.

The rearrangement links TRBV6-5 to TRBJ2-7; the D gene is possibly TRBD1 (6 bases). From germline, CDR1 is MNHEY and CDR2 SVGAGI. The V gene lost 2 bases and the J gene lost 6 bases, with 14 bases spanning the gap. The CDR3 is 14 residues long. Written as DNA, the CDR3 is TGTGCCAGCAGTTACAAATACAGGGTAGGCGAGCAGTACTTC. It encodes CASSYKYRVGEQYF.

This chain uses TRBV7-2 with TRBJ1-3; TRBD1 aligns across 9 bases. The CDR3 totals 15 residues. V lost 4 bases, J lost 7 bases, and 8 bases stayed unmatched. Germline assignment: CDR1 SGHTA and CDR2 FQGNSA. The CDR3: CASSYSGTGRNTIYF. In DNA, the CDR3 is TGTGCCAGCAGCTATTCAGGGACAGGGAGGAACACCATATATTTT.

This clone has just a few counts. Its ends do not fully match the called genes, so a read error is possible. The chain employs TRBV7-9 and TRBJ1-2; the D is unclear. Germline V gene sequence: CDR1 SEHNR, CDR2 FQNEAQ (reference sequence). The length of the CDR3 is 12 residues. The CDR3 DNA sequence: TGTTCCAGCAGCTTAGGCAGCTATGGCTACACCTTC. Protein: CSSSLGSYGYTF.

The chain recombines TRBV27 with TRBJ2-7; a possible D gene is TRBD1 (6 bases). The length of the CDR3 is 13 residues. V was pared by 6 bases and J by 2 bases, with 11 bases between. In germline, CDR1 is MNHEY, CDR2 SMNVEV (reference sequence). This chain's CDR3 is CASSWAGAYEQYF. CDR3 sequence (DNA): TGTGCCAGCAGCTGGGCAGGGGCCTACGAGCAGTACTTC.

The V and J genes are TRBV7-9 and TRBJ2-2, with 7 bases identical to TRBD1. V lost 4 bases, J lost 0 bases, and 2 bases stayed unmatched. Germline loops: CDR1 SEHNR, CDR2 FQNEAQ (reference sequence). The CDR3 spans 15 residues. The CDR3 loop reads CASSSGTANTGELFF. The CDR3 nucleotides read TGTGCCAGCAGCTCCGGGACAGCGAACACCGGGGAGCTGTTTTTT.

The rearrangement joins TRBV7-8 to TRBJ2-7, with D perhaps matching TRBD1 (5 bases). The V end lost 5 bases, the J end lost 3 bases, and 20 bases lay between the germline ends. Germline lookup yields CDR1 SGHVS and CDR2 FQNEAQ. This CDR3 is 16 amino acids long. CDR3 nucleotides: TGTGCCAGCAGCGACATGACAGTCGAACCCTTCTACGAGCAGTACGTC. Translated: CASSDMTVEPFYEQYV.

The CDR3 protein is CASSQEGGGGSEQYF. Here the CDR3 DNA reads TGCGCCAGCAGCCAAGAAGGAGGCGGGGGCTCCGAGCAGTACTTC. The chain links TRBV4-1 to TRBJ2-7, with a possible D match to TRBD2 (7 bases). The CDR3 runs to 15 residues. Trimming stripped 0 bases from V and 6 bases from J, with 15 bases between. Germline CDR1 is MGHRA and CDR2 is YSYEKL.

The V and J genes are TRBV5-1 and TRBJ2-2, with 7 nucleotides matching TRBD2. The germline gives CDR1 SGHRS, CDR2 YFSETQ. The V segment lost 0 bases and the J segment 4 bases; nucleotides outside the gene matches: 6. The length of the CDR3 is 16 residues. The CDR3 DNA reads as TGCGCCAGCAGCTTGGAAGGGGCTAGCGGCACCGGGGAGCTGTTTTTT. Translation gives CASSLEGASGTGELFF.

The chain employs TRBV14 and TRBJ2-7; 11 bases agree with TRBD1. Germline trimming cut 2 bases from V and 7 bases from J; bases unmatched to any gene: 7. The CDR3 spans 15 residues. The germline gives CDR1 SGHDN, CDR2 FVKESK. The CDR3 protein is CASSQLGQGVKEQYF. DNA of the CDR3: TGTGCCAGCAGCCAACTGGGACAGGGGGTAAAAGAGCAGTACTTC.